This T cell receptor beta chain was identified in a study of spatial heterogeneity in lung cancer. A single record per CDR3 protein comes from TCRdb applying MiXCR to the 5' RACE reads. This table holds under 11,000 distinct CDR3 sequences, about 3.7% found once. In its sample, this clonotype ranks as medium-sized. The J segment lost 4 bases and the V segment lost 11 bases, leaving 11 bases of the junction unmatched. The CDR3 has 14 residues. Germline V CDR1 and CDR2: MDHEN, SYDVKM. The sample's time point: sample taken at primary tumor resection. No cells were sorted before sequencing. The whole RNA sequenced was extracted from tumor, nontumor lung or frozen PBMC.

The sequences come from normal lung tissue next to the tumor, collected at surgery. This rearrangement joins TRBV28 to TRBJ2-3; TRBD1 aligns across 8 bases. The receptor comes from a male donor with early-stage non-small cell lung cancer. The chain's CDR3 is CACRDRGDADTQYF. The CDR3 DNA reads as TGTGCCTGCCGAGACAGGGGCGATGCAGATACGCAGTATTTT.